The rows below give T cell receptor beta chains drawn from one sample of a study of beta chain features in type 1 diabetes. Clones were sequenced by immunoSEQ multiplex PCR, and TCRdb holds only the in-frame ones, with some missing. The sample holds a few hundred thousand clones, around 12% seen once. Sequenced: naive CD4+ T cells from blood. These receptors all come from a man aged 18-30 years in good health. CDR3s include the opening cysteine and the closing phenylalanine or tryptophan. The order of the fields is V gene, clone size, J gene, D gene, CDR3 protein, CDR3 DNA. A D gene is named only where the DNA matches it firmly. Clone size is not always given. Where it is, it says once, few, many or a class for expanded clones.

TRBV7-2	few	TRBJ2-6	-	CASSSLLLSGANVLTF	TGTGCCAGCAGCTCCCTTCTCCTCTCTGGGGCCAACGTCCTGACTTTC
TRBV6-6	-	TRBJ1-1	TRBD1	CASSYAGGTEAFF	TGTGCCAGCAGTTACGCAGGGGGCACTGAAGCTTTCTTT
TRBV25-1	few	TRBJ2-3	TRBD1	CASSWTGGAPDTQYF	TGTGCCAGCAGTTGGACAGGGGGCGCACCGGATACGCAGTATTTT
TRBV5-6	-	TRBJ1-2	-	CASSLSLQGGVGGYTF	TGTGCCAGCAGCTTGTCTTTGCAGGGTGGAGTGGGTGGCTACACCTTC
TRBV2	-	TRBJ2-7	-	CASSEQQGLPYEQYF	TGTGCCAGCAGTGAACAACAGGGCCTCCCATACGAGCAGTACTTC
TRBV7-9	few	TRBJ1-2	-	CASSLDLYLYGYTF	TGTGCCAGCAGCCTGGACTTATACCTCTATGGCTACACCTTC
TRBV28	-	TRBJ1-4	-	CASSPQGWTNEKLFF	TGTGCCAGCAGTCCACAGGGTTGGACTAATGAAAAACTGTTTTTT
TRBV7-8	-	TRBJ2-1	TRBD2	CASSPGLARRTDNNEQFF	TGTGCCAGCAGCCCGGGACTAGCGAGGAGGACCGATAACAATGAGCAGTTCTTC
TRBV12-5	-	TRBJ2-1	TRBD2	CASGLVRGLATYNEQFF	TGTGCTAGTGGTTTGGTACGAGGACTAGCGACCTACAATGAGCAGTTCTTC
TRBV30	-	TRBJ1-2	-	CAWSVGWGGFNGYTF	TGTGCCTGGAGTGTAGGTTGGGGGGGATTCAATGGCTACACCTTC
TRBV7-9	-	TRBJ2-2	TRBD1	CASSYKGQTYTGELFF	TGTGCCAGCAGCTATAAGGGACAGACCTACACCGGGGAGCTGTTTTTT
TRBV16	few	TRBJ1-4	-	CASSQSFRQAGEKLFF	TGTGCCAGCAGCCAATCATTTCGGCAGGCGGGTGAAAAACTGTTTTTT
TRBV4-3	few	TRBJ2-2	TRBD2	CASSQRRTSAFPSGELFF	TGCGCCAGCAGCCAAAGAAGGACTAGCGCATTTCCGTCCGGGGAGCTGTTTTTT
TRBV4-3	few	TRBJ2-1	-	CASSQDLDNRSYNEQFF	TGCGCCAGCAGCCAAGATCTGGACAACCGCTCCTACAATGAGCAGTTCTTC
TRBV9	-	TRBJ1-2	-	CASSAVNYGYTF	TGTGCCAGCAGCGCCGTTAACTATGGCTACACCTTC
TRBV30	many	TRBJ2-7	TRBD1	CAWSFRGRLYEQYF	TGTGCCTGGAGCTTCAGGGGGCGTTTGTACGAGCAGTACTTC
TRBV9	-	TRBJ2-1	TRBD2	CASSVGLAGGEQFF	TGTGCCAGCAGCGTAGGTCTAGCGGGAGGGGAGCAGTTCTTC
TRBV11-2	many	TRBJ1-6	-	CASRRGGDNSPLHF	TGTGCCAGCCGCCGGGGAGGGGACAATTCACCCCTCCACTTT
TRBV7-9	-	TRBJ2-6	TRBD1	CASSPTTGASSGANVLTF	TGTGCCAGCAGCCCGACGACAGGGGCGAGCTCTGGGGCCAACGTCCTGACTTTC
TRBV28	few	TRBJ2-5	TRBD1	CASLDRVKETQYF	TGTGCCAGCCTGGACAGGGTGAAAGAGACCCAGTACTTC
TRBV4-3	few	TRBJ2-5	-	CASSQEGYFGGAGTQYF	TGCGCCAGCAGCCAAGAGGGGTATTTTGGCGGGGCAGGGACCCAGTACTTC
TRBV9	-	TRBJ1-5	TRBD1	CASSARDRDQPQHF	TGTGCCAGCAGCGCCCGGGACAGGGACCAGCCCCAGCATTTT
TRBV19	-	TRBJ2-3	-	CASSKYDKSTDTQYF	TGTGCCAGTAGTAAATACGACAAGAGCACAGATACGCAGTATTTT
TRBV20-1	-	TRBJ1-1	TRBD1	CSLTGDTEAFF	TGCAGCCTGACAGGGGACACTGAAGCTTTCTTT
TRBV11-2	-	TRBJ2-1	TRBD2	CASSLGLAGAHQFF	TGTGCCAGCAGCTTAGGTCTAGCGGGAGCACATCAGTTCTTC
TRBV4-3	few	TRBJ2-3	-	CASSQDLAELDTQYF	TGCGCCAGCAGCCAAGATCTCGCGGAGCTCGATACGCAGTATTTT